The text below deals with one TCR beta chain. The CDR3 is 13 residues long. J was trimmed by 5 bases and V by 6 bases; bases with no gene match: 5. Germline V gene sequence: CDR1 SGHAT, CDR2 FQNNGV. This entry comes from a study of T cell changes during pregnancy in multiple sclerosis. Clones were read by immunoSEQ multiplex PCR, and TCRdb kept only the in-frame ones, dropping some. This table holds almost 50,000 clones, less than 95% found once. Sample: CD4+ T cells from peripheral blood mononuclear cells, taken in the third trimester of pregnancy. The gene calls are TRBV11-2 and TRBJ2-5; 8 bases are a match to TRBD1. This TCR was recovered from a female donor with multiple sclerosis, enrolled in a pregnancy study. This CDR3 is CASRSTGVETQYF. CDR3 nucleotides: TGTGCCAGCAGGTCGACAGGGGTGGAGACCCAGTACTTC.